This TCR beta chain originates from a study of cytomegalovirus exposure and HLA in healthy donors. PCR was performed using 60 Vbeta and 13 Jbeta primers. The method was immunoSEQ multiplex PCR; TCRdb's version includes in-frame clones alone and lacks a portion of them. The sample records 110,000 to 150,000 clones, 70% to 80% being singletons. The study, taken as a whole, reports: Most of the TCR beta V segments (in an earlier analysis) were productive either about 87% or about 30% of the time. Three CMV-associated chains proved CMV antigen-specific in vitro. The study assumed roughly uniform donor sequencing depth for presence/absence analyses.

Regarding this clone: Its antigen is undetermined.

The CDR3 covers 13 residues. Germline assignment: CDR1 SGHAT and CDR2 FQNNGV. The V end lost 1 base, the J end lost 3 bases, and 5 bases lay between the germline ends. Material: PBMCs. The receptor comes from a woman aged 50 to 65 in good health and CMV-seropositive. V is TRBV11-2 and J is TRBJ2-3; TRBD2 might be the D (5 bases). In DNA, the CDR3 is TGTGCCAGCAGCTTAGGCGGGACAGATACGCAGTATTTT. It specifies CASSLGGTDTQYF. The full variable domain, rest sourced from reference TRBV11-2 and TRBJ2-3, is EAGVAQSPRYKIIEKRQSVAFWCNPISGHATLYWYQQILGQGPKLLIQFQNNGVVDDSQLPKDRFSAERLKGVDSTLKIQPAKLEDSAVYLCASSLGGTDTQYFGPGTRLTVL.